Given below is one T cell receptor (beta chain) in context. The antigen remains unidentified. This CDR3 region has 14 residues. Germline CDR1 is GTSNPN and CDR2 is SVGIG (reference sequence). V dropped 4 bases and J dropped 5; count of bases not matched to a gene: 10. These data are taken from a study of T cells in localized non-small cell lung cancer. The method was immunoSEQ multiplex PCR; TCRdb's version includes in-frame clones alone and lacks a portion of them. The repertoire holds about 53,000 clones, with 80% to 85% as singletons. Study-level results: Blood T cell density predicted longer survival; adjacent-lung clonality, shorter.

The clonotype was recovered from a man aged 35 to 69 with stage III lung adenocarcinoma. The specimen was peripheral blood mononuclear cells, collected before any cancer treatment. The V call is TRBV30, the J call TRBJ1-1, with 7 bases lining up with TRBD1. CDR3 nucleotides: TGTGCCTGGAAGGTCAGGGGGTCGGAAACTGAAGCTTTCTTT. Encoded protein: CAWKVRGSETEAFF. Based on the CDR3 plus reference TRBV30 and TRBJ1-1, the full variable domain is SQTIHQWPATLVQPVGSPLSLECTVEGTSNPNLYWYRQAAGRGLQLLFYSVGIGQISSEVPQNLSASRPQDRQFILSSKKLLLSDSGFYLCAWKVRGSETEAFFGQGTRLTVV.